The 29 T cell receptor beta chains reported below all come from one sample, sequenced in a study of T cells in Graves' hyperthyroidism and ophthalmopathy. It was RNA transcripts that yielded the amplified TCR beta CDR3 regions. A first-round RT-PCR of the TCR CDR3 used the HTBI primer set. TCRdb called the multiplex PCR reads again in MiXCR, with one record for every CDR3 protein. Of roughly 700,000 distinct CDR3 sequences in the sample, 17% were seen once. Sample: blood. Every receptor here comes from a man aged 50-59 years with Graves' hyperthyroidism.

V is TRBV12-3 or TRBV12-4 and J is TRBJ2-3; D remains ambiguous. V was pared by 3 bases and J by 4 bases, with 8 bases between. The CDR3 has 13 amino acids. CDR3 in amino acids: CASSLQLADTQYF. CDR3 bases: TGTGCCAGCAGTTTGCAGCTGGCAGATACGCAGTATTTT.

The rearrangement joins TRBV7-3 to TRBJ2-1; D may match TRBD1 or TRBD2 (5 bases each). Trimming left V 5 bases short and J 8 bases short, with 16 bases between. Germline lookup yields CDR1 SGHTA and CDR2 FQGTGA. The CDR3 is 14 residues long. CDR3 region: CASSPGRVVDEQFF. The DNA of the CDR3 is TGTGCCAGCAGCCCAGGGCGGGTAGTTGATGAGCAGTTCTTC.

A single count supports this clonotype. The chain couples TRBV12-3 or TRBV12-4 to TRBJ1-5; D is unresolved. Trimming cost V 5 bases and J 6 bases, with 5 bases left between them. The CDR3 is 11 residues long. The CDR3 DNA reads TGTGCCAGCAGTCGAAGTCAGCCCCAGCATTTT. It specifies CASSRSQPQHF.

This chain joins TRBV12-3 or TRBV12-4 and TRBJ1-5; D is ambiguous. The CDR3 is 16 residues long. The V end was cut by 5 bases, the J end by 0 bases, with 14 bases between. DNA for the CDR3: TGTGCCAGCAGTCCCCAGGTCCCGTATAGCAATCAGCCCCAGCATTTT. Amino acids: CASSPQVPYSNQPQHF.

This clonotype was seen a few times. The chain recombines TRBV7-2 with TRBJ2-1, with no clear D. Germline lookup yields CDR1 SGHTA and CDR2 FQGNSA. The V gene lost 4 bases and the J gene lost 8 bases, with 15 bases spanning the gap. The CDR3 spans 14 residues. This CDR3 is CASSSRTDADEQFF. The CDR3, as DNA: TGTGCCAGCAGCTCCAGAACGGACGCGGATGAGCAGTTCTTC. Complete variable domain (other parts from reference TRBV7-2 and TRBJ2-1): GAGVSQSPSNKVTEKGKDVELRCDPISGHTALYWYRQSLGQGLEFLIYFQGNSAPDKSGLPSDRFSAERTGGSVSTLTIQRTQQEDSAVYLCASSSRTDADEQFFGPGTRLTVL.

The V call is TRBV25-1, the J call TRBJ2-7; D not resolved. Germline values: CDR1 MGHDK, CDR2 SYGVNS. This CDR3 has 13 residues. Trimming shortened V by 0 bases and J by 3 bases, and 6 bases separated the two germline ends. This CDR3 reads CASSEYGSYEQYF. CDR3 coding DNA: TGTGCCAGCAGTGAATACGGCAGCTACGAGCAGTACTTC.

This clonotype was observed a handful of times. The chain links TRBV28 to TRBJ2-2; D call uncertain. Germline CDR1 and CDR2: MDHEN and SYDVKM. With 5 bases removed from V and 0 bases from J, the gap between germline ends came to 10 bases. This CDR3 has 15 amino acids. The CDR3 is CASSDAGSNTGELFF. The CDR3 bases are TGTGCCAGCAGTGATGCCGGATCGAACACCGGGGAGCTGTTTTTT.

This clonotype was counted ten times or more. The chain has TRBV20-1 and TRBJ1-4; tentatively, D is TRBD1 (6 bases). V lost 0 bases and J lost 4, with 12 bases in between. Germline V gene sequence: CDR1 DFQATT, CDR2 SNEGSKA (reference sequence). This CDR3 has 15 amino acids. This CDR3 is CSARDIGQINEKLFF. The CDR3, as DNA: TGCAGTGCTAGAGACATTGGACAGATTAATGAAAAACTGTTTTTT.

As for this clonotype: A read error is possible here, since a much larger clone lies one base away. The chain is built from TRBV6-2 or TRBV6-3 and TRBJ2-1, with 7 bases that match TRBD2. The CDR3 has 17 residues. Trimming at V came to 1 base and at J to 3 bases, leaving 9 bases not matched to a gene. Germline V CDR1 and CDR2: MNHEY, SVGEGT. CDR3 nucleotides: TGTGCCAGCAGTTACTTAACCGGGACTATCGACTACAATGAGCAGTTCTTC. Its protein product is CASSYLTGTIDYNEQFF.

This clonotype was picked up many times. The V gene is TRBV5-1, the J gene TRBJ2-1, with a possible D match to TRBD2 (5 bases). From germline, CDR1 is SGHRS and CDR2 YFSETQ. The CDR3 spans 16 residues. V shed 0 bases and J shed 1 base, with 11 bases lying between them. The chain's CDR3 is CASSLGGSGSYNEQFF. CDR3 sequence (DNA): TGCGCCAGCAGCTTGGGAGGGAGTGGTTCCTACAATGAGCAGTTCTTC.

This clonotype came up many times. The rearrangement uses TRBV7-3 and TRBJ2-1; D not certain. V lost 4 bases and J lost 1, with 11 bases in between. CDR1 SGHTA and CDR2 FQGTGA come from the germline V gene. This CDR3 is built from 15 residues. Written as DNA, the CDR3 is TGTGCCAGCAGCTCTAAGGCGTTATCCTACAATGAGCAGTTCTTC. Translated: CASSSKALSYNEQFF.

The CDR3 loop is CASRSGTGYADTTDTQYF. CDR3 coding DNA: TGTGCCAGCAGGTCCGGGACAGGGTATGCGGACACCACAGATACGCAGTATTTT. This chain connects TRBV28 to TRBJ2-3, with 9 bases that match TRBD1. The CDR3 contains 18 residues. The V and J ends lost 6 bases and 2 bases, in that order; junction bases with no gene match: 15. Per germline, CDR1 MDHEN and CDR2 SYDVKM.

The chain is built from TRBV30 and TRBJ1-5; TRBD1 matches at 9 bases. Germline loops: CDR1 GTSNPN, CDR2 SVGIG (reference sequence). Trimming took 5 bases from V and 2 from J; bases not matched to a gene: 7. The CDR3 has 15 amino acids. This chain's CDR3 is CAWGGQGMGNQPQHF. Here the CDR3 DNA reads TGTGCCTGGGGGGGACAGGGAATGGGCAATCAGCCCCAGCATTTT.

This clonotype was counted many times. In DNA, the CDR3 is TGTGCCAGCAGGAACAGGGGGCTCGGCTCCTACGAGCAGTACTTC. It yields the protein CASRNRGLGSYEQYF. This chain joins TRBV6-1 and TRBJ2-7, with TRBD1 matching over 9 bases. Germline V gives CDR1 MNHNS, CDR2 SASEGT. This CDR3 has 15 residues. J gave up 0 bases and V 6 bases, and 6 bases lay outside the gene matches.

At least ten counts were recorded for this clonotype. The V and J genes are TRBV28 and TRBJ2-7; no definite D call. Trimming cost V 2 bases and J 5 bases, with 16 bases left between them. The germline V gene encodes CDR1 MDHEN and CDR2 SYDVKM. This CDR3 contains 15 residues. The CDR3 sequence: CASSLEVIKVNEQYF. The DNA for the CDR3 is TGTGCCAGCAGTTTAGAGGTTATTAAGGTAAACGAGCAGTACTTC.

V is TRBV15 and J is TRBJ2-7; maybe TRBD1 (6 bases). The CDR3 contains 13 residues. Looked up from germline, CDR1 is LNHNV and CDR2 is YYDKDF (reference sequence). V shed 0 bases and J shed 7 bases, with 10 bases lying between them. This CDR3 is CATSRDPQGEQYF. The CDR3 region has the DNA TGTGCCACCAGCAGAGATCCCCAGGGGGAGCAGTACTTC.

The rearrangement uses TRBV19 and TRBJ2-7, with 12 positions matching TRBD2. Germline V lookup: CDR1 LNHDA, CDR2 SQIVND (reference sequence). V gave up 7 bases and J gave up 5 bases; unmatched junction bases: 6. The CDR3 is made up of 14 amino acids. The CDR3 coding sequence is TGTGCCAGTACCCGACTAGCGGGAGATCACGAGCAGTACTTC. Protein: CASTRLAGDHEQYF.

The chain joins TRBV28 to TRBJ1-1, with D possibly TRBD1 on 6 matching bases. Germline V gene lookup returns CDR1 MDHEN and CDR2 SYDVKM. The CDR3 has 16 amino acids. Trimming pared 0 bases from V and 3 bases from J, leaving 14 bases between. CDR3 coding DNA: TGTGCCAGCAGTTTATGGGGGGGGGGCGCGGACACTGAAGCTTTCTTT. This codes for CASSLWGGGADTEAFF.

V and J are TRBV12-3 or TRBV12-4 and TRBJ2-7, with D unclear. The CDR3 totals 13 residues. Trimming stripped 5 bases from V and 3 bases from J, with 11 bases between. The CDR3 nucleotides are TGTGCCAGCAGTGAAACTCTAGTCTACGAGCAGTACTTC. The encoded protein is CASSETLVYEQYF.

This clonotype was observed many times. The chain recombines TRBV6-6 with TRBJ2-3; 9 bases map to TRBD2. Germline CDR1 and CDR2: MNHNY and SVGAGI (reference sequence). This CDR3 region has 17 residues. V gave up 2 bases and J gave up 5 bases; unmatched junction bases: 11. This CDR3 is CASSYLPQREVVDTQYF. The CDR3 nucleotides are TGTGCCAGCAGTTACCTCCCACAGCGGGAGGTGGTAGATACGCAGTATTTT.

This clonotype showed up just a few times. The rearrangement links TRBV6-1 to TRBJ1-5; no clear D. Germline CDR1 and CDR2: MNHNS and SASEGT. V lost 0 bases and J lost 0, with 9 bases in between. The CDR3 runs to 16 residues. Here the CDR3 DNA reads TGTGCCAGCAGTGAAGCGCTAGGGTATAGCAATCAGCCCCAGCATTTT. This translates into CASSEALGYSNQPQHF.

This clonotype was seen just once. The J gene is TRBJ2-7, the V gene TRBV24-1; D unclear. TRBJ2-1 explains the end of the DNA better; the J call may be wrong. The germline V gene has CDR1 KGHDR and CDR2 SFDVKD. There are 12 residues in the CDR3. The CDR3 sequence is CATSDLEDEQFF. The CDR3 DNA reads TGTGCCACCAGTGATTTGGAAGACGAGCAGTTCTTC.

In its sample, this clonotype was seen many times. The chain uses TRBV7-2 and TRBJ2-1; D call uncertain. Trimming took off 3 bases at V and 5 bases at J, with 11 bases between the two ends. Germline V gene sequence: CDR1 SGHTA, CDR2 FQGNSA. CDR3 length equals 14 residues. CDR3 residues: CASSFAGHNNEQFF. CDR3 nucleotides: TGTGCCAGCAGCTTCGCCGGGCACAACAATGAGCAGTTCTTC.

CDR3 in amino acids: CASSQDRGQNKPYEQYF. In DNA, the CDR3 is TGTGCCAGCAGCCAAGATCGGGGACAGAATAAACCCTACGAGCAGTACTTC. The rearrangement links TRBV3-1 to TRBJ2-7, with 7 bases lining up with TRBD1. This CDR3 is 17 amino acids long. Germline V CDR1 and CDR2: LGHDT, YNNKEL (reference sequence). V dropped 0 bases and J dropped 2; count of bases not matched to a gene: 10.

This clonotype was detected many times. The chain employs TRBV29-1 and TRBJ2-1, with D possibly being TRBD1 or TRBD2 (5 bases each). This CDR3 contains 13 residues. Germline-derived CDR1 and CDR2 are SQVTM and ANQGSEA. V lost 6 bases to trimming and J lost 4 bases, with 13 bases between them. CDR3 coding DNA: TGCAGCGTGTTCCCGGGACGGTACAATGAGCAGTTCTTC. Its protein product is CSVFPGRYNEQFF.

The chain's CDR3 is CASSPPRGALYEQYV. The CDR3, as DNA: TGTGCCAGCAGTCCACCTAGGGGAGCCTTGTACGAGCAGTACGTC. This chain uses TRBV12-3 or TRBV12-4 with TRBJ2-7; either TRBD1 or TRBD2 may fit D (5 bases each). V lost 5 bases and J 4 bases, leaving 18 bases between the germline ends. The CDR3 totals 15 residues.

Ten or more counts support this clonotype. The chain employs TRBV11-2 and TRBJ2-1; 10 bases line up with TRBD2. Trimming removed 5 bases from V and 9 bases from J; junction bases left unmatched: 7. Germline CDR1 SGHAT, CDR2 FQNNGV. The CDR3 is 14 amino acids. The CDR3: CASSRTSGLGEQFF. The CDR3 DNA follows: TGTGCCAGCAGCCGGACTAGCGGCCTAGGTGAGCAGTTCTTC.

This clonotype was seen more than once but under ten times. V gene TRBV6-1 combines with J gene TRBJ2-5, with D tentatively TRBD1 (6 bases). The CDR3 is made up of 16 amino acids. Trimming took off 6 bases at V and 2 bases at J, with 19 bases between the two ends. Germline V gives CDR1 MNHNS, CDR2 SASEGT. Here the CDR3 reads CASSLGVGARQETQYF. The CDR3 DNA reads TGTGCCAGCAGCCTAGGGGTGGGGGCGAGACAAGAGACCCAGTACTTC.

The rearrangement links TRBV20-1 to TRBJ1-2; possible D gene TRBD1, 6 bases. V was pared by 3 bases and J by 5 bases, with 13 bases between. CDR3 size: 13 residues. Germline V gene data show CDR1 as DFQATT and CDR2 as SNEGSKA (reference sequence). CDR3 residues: CSASRGTQYGYTF. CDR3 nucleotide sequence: TGCAGTGCTAGCCGCGGGACACAATATGGCTACACCTTC.